The entry below describes one T cell receptor beta chain. Its matching antigen is unknown. The protocol was immunoSEQ multiplex PCR, while the TCRdb copy is restricted to in-frame clones and leaves out a portion. The table shows some 2.1 million clones, with approximately 94% occurring only once. Naive CD8 cells, CD45RO-negative and positively selected for CCR7, excluded terminally differentiated effector memory CD45RA+ cells. Within Nashville, Tennessee resided all donors, each a Caucasian adult. The entry originates in a study of shared clonotypes between healthy human individuals. Study-wide context: Each donor's CD8 memory used one plate, CD8 naive two, each CD4 subset three. General study points: Researchers found naive subsets generally carried larger estimated richness than memory subsets.

CDR1 is MNHEY and CDR2 is SVGAGI in the germline V gene. The V gene lost 6 bases and the J gene lost 4 bases, with 13 bases spanning the gap. CDR3 length: 15 residues. This receptor was identified in a man younger than 35 in good health. The sample comprised naive CD8+ T cells sorted from blood. The chain has TRBV6-5 and TRBJ2-6, with D perhaps given as TRBD1 or TRBD2 (5 bases each). The CDR3 bases are TGTGCCAGCAGCCCAAGAGGGGAAGGGGCCAACGTCCTGACTTTC. Protein product: CASSPRGEGANVLTF.